This T cell receptor beta chain was observed in a study of OX40 agonist ivuxolimab in advanced cancers. The wider study: The patients' treatment was ivuxolimab, an agonistic anti-OX40 (CD134) antibody. The dose-escalation cohort was over 65% male, with a mean age of around 60 years, ranging roughly 20 to 90.

The study, taken as a whole, reports: Clonal expansion from baseline to week 6 occurred in both CD4+ and CD8+ T cells.

Measured with immunoSEQ multiplex PCR; TCRdb has only the in-frame clones, and not every one. The sample includes 72,000 or so clones, about 91% of them seen just once. Germline trimming cut 5 bases from V and 14 bases from J; bases unmatched to any gene: 13. CDR1 is MNHEY and CDR2 is SMNVEV in the germline V gene (reference sequence). This CDR3 contains 15 residues. On this clone itself: No antigen is known for it.

On cycle 4 day 1 and cycle 7 day 1, as well as at baseline, blood was sampled. The TCR originated in an adult with an advanced solid tumor such as melanoma, head and neck, liver or kidney cancer. The chain uses TRBV27 and TRBJ2-3, with TRBD2 matching over 13 bases. Specimen: CD4+ or CD8+ T cells sorted from blood, collected in a trial of the OX40 agonist ivuxolimab. CDR3: CASSRAGLAGRVWYF. The CDR3 nucleotides read TGTGCCAGCAGTCGGGCGGGACTAGCGGGGAGGGTATGGTATTTT.